The 31 T cell receptor beta chains below all came from one sample that was sequenced in a study of T cells in Graves' hyperthyroidism and ophthalmopathy. The investigators amplified TCR beta CDR3 regions from RNA transcripts. Researchers ran a first-round RT-PCR on the TCR CDR3 using the HTBI primer set. TCRdb re-derived calls from the multiplex PCR reads in MiXCR, one entry per CDR3 protein. Here the sample spans approximately 430,000 distinct CDR3 sequences, about 15% being singletons. Sequences were obtained from blood. The receptors come from a man younger than 30 with Graves' ophthalmopathy.

This clonotype was detected ten times or more. This sequence joins TRBV5-1 and TRBJ1-1; D uncertain. Germline lookup yields CDR1 SGHRS and CDR2 YFSETQ. The CDR3 is made up of 14 amino acids. V was clipped by 10 bases and J by 2 bases, with 18 bases between them. The CDR3 spells CAARSPGPNTEAFF. CDR3 coding DNA: TGCGCCGCGAGGTCCCCGGGCCCAAACACTGAAGCTTTCTTT.

This clonotype was observed a few times. The genes are TRBV5-1 and TRBJ2-2; 10 bases line up with TRBD2. Looked up from germline, CDR1 is SGHRS and CDR2 is YFSETQ. This CDR3 region has 18 residues. The V and J ends lost 6 bases and 6 bases, in that order; junction bases with no gene match: 17. CDR3 loop: CASTSGLAEFSQAGELFF. CDR3 nucleotide sequence: TGCGCCAGCACCTCCGGACTAGCGGAATTTTCCCAGGCCGGGGAGCTGTTTTTT.

The rearrangement joins TRBV20-1 to TRBJ2-7; TRBD2 is a possible D gene (7 bases). CDR3 length equals 13 residues. Trimming shortened V by 7 bases and J by 3 bases, and 16 bases separated the two germline ends. CDR1 is DFQATT, CDR2 SNEGSKA, per germline (reference sequence). In DNA, the CDR3 is TGCAGTGTGGGGGGGACAAACTTCTACGAGCAGTACTTC. Translating gives CSVGGTNFYEQYF.

This clonotype was detected ten times or more. The rearrangement joins TRBV3-1 to TRBJ2-5; 7 bases fit TRBD2. This CDR3 contains 15 residues. V lost 3 bases and J lost 2; bases outside the gene matches: 6. Germline V gives CDR1 LGHDT, CDR2 YNNKEL (reference sequence). The CDR3 region is CASSHLAETQETQYF. As DNA, the CDR3 is TGTGCCAGCAGCCACCTAGCGGAGACGCAAGAGACCCAGTACTTC.

This clonotype was detected ten times or more. This chain uses TRBV11-2 with TRBJ2-2, with 9 bases that match TRBD1. V trimming: 2 bases; J trimming: 5 bases; junction bases outside the gene matches: 3. This CDR3 is built from 15 residues. The germline CDR1 and CDR2 sequences are SGHAT and FQNNGV. The CDR3 sequence is CASSLSDRGTGELFF. CDR3 coding DNA: TGTGCCAGCAGCTTAAGTGACAGGGGGACCGGGGAGCTGTTTTTT. The complete variable domain, with remaining parts taken from reference TRBV11-2 and TRBJ2-2, reads EAGVAQSPRYKIIEKRQSVAFWCNPISGHATLYWYQQILGQGPKLLIQFQNNGVVDDSQLPKDRFSAERLKGVDSTLKIQPAKLEDSAVYLCASSLSDRGTGELFFGEGSRLTVL.

To note about this clonotype: A junction boundary mismatches the germline segment, possibly from a read error. The V gene is TRBV19, the J gene TRBJ2-7; D unclear. The CDR3 is made up of 14 amino acids. The germline V gene has CDR1 LNHDA and CDR2 SQIVND (reference sequence). The CDR3: CAGSPTYHSYEQYF. As DNA, the CDR3 is TGTGCCGGTAGTCCCACATATCACTCCTACGAGCAGTACTTC.

This clonotype showed up many times. V gene TRBV3-1 combines with J gene TRBJ1-2; no clear D gene. With 1 base removed from V and 5 bases from J, the gap between germline ends came to 8 bases. The CDR3 sequence is 13 residues long. Per the germline V gene, CDR1 is LGHDT and CDR2 is YNNKEL (reference sequence). The CDR3 DNA is TGTGCCAGCAGCCAAGGGGCGCAGTATGGCTACACCTTC. It translates to CASSQGAQYGYTF.

On this clonotype itself: A much larger clone lies a single base off, so this may be a read error. Given the absence of the conserved phenylalanine or tryptophan at the CDR3 end, a read error is likely. V and J are TRBV6-5 and TRBJ1-2; 8 nucleotides line up with TRBD1. V shed 2 bases, J shed 2 bases, and the junction held 7 bases outside the gene matches. This CDR3 spans 16 amino acids. Germline values: CDR1 MNHEY, CDR2 SVGAGI. The CDR3 DNA reads as TGTGCCAGCAGTTACCTTACAGGGGGTGGCAACTATGGCTACACCTCC. Encoded protein: CASSYLTGGGNYGYTS.

The table lists this clonotype with many counts. This chain links TRBV12-3 or TRBV12-4 with TRBJ2-5, with a tentative D call TRBD2 (6 bases). Trimming took off 8 bases at V and 5 bases at J, with 9 bases between the two ends. The CDR3 has 11 residues. The CDR3 DNA is TGTGCCAGCGGGAGGAGGGAGACCCAGTACTTC. This sequence encodes CASGRRETQYF.

This clonotype was detected many times. The rearrangement joins TRBV11-2 to TRBJ2-5, with 8 bases that match TRBD1. Germline values: CDR1 SGHAT, CDR2 FQNNGV. This CDR3 spans 16 amino acids. The J segment lost 1 base and the V segment lost 0 bases, leaving 4 bases of the junction unmatched. The CDR3: CASSLEGTGPQETQYF. Written as DNA, the CDR3 is TGTGCCAGCAGCTTAGAGGGGACAGGCCCCCAAGAGACCCAGTACTTC.

V is TRBV5-1 and J is TRBJ2-5; 8 positions agree with TRBD2. Unmatched junction bases numbered 6, after V lost 3 bases and J lost 5 bases. The CDR3 has 14 residues. Looked up from germline, CDR1 is SGHRS and CDR2 is YFSETQ. The CDR3 sequence is CASSWSGGPETQYF. CDR3 sequence (DNA): TGCGCCAGCAGCTGGTCGGGAGGGCCGGAGACCCAGTACTTC.

The table lists this clonotype with many counts. The chain joins TRBV6-1 to TRBJ1-5, with D perhaps TRBD1 (6 bases). V was pared by 6 bases and J by 9 bases, with 18 bases between. The germline V gene has CDR1 MNHNS and CDR2 SASEGT. CDR3 length: 14 amino acids. The CDR3, as DNA: TGTGCCAGCAGCCCCACAGGGAGTAGGGGGCCCCAGCATTTT. Protein sequence: CASSPTGSRGPQHF.

This clonotype was seen many times. The rearrangement links TRBV7-9 to TRBJ2-5; D is ambiguous. The CDR3 length is 14 residues. With 1 base removed from V and 2 bases from J, the gap between germline ends came to 8 bases. CDR1 SEHNR and CDR2 FQNEAQ come from the germline V gene (reference sequence). CDR3 region: CASSLVREQETQYF. CDR3 coding DNA: TGTGCCAGCAGCTTAGTACGCGAGCAAGAGACCCAGTACTTC.

This clonotype was found many times. The V call is TRBV14, the J call TRBJ2-1, with 11 bases identical to TRBD2. V lost 4 bases and J lost 6; bases outside the gene matches: 8. Germline-derived CDR1 and CDR2 are SGHDN and FVKESK. The CDR3 totals 16 residues. The CDR3 region has the DNA TGTGCCAGCAGCCGGAGGCGGCTAGCGGGGGGCAATGAGCAGTTCTTC. Protein sequence: CASSRRRLAGGNEQFF. Combining the CDR3 with reference TRBV14 and TRBJ2-1 gives the whole variable domain EAGVTQFPSHSVIEKGQTVTLRCDPISGHDNLYWYRRVMGKEIKFLLHFVKESKQDESGMPNNRFLAERTGGTYSTLKVQPAELEDSGVYFCASSRRRLAGGNEQFFGPGTRLTVL.

The chain employs TRBV5-6 and TRBJ1-2; 8 bases are a match to TRBD1. Germline-derived CDR1 and CDR2 are SGHDT and YYEEEE. V lost 4 bases to trimming and J lost 4 bases; unmatched junction nucleotides: 6. The CDR3 loop spans 14 amino acids. This CDR3 reads CASSLDRDTYGYTF. The CDR3 bases are TGTGCCAGCAGCCTGGACAGGGATACCTATGGCTACACCTTC.

The chain recombines TRBV28 with TRBJ2-7; 8 nucleotides agree with TRBD2. The CDR3 extends over 17 amino acids. V trimming: 3 bases; J trimming: 9 bases; junction bases outside the gene matches: 19. The germline CDR1 and CDR2 sequences are MDHEN and SYDVKM. The CDR3, as DNA: TGTGCCAGCAGTTTGAGGGTTAGCGGGATAATCGATCGCAGGCAGTACTTC. This encodes CASSLRVSGIIDRRQYF.

This clonotype was seen repeatedly, ten times or more. This chain joins TRBV12-3 or TRBV12-4 and TRBJ1-2; a possible D gene is TRBD1 (5 bases). The CDR3 totals 16 residues. Deletions cut 6 bases from V and 4 bases from J, with 21 bases between. CDR3 nucleotide sequence: TGTGCCAGCAGCGAGACCGGGACGGCGAGGTCCTATGGCTACACCTTC. Protein: CASSETGTARSYGYTF.

Concerning this clonotype itself: This may stem from a read error, because a much larger clone lies one nucleotide away. The chain uses TRBV11-2 and TRBJ2-5; D may correspond to TRBD1 or TRBD2 (5 bases each). Trimming removed 5 bases from V and 0 bases from J, with 10 bases in between. This CDR3 is 14 amino acids long. Germline CDR1 and CDR2: SGHAT and FQNNGV. The CDR3, as DNA: TGTGCCAGCAGCCCCGGGACCAACCAAGAGACCCAGTACTTC. As protein: CASSPGTNQETQYF.

This clonotype was recorded many times. The genes are TRBV2 and TRBJ1-5, with D perhaps TRBD1 (5 bases). The germline V and J ends were trimmed by 4 bases and 3 bases, with 7 bases remaining between them. Germline-derived CDR1 and CDR2 are SNHLY and FYNNEI. This CDR3 spans 13 amino acids. The CDR3 reads CASSVRDNQPQHF. The CDR3, as DNA: TGTGCCAGCAGTGTCAGGGACAATCAGCCCCAGCATTTT.

The chain combines TRBV5-6 with TRBJ2-7, with D maybe TRBD2 (7 bases). Trimming took 3 bases from V and 6 from J, leaving 16 bases between them. Germline V gene sequence: CDR1 SGHDT, CDR2 YYEEEE. This CDR3 comprises 14 residues. The CDR3 loop is CASSWEGGRGEQYF. The CDR3 coding sequence is TGTGCCAGCAGCTGGGAGGGGGGACGCGGCGAGCAGTACTTC.

The genes are TRBV15 and TRBJ2-1; TRBD2 matches at 13 bases. The CDR3 covers 18 residues. Germline V lookup: CDR1 LNHNV, CDR2 YYDKDF (reference sequence). J gave up 0 bases and V 5 bases, and 7 bases lay outside the gene matches. CDR3 nucleotides: TGTGCCACCAGCGGGACTAGCGGGGATGGGAGCTCCTACAATGAGCAGTTCTTC. It codes for CATSGTSGDGSSYNEQFF.

This clonotype was recorded many times. The chain couples TRBV27 to TRBJ2-3; unclear D gene. The CDR3 contains 13 residues. V lost 2 bases and J lost 3, with 6 bases in between. Germline assignment: CDR1 MNHEY and CDR2 SMNVEV (reference sequence). CDR3 in DNA: TGTGCCAGCAGTTTAAGGGTTACAGATACGCAGTATTTT. It encodes CASSLRVTDTQYF.

This clonotype has a count of ten or more. CDR3: CASSSLLLYGYTF. CDR3 coding DNA: TGTGCCAGCAGTTCTCTTTTGCTCTATGGCTACACCTTC. The chain uses TRBV6-1 and TRBJ1-2; D call uncertain. The germline V gene has CDR1 MNHNS and CDR2 SASEGT. Trimming left V 5 bases short and J 4 bases short, with 11 bases between. The CDR3 covers 13 residues.

Only a few counts were recorded for this clonotype. V is TRBV4-2 and J is TRBJ2-1; 14 bases align to TRBD2. CDR3 length: 18 amino acids. V shed 6 bases and J 0 bases; nucleotides not matched to a gene: 7. Germline values: CDR1 LGHNA, CDR2 YNFKEQ. The CDR3 sequence: CASSKTSGRASSYNEQFF. The DNA of the CDR3 is TGTGCCAGCAGTAAGACTAGCGGGAGGGCGAGCTCCTACAATGAGCAGTTCTTC.

This clonotype has ten or more counts. This chain uses TRBV3-1 with TRBJ2-1; 7 nucleotides align to TRBD1. CDR3 length: 15 amino acids. The germline gives CDR1 LGHDT, CDR2 YNNKEL (reference sequence). The V segment lost 4 bases and the J segment 2 bases; nucleotides outside the gene matches: 5. CDR3 in DNA: TGTGCCAGCAGCCTCGGGACAGACCCCTACAATGAGCAGTTCTTC. This sequence encodes CASSLGTDPYNEQFF.

This clonotype was observed many times. V is TRBV6-1 and J is TRBJ2-2, with TRBD1 matching 9 bases. Germline V gene data show CDR1 as MNHNS and CDR2 as SASEGT. This CDR3 region has 16 residues. V shed 7 bases and J 7 bases; nucleotides not matched to a gene: 13. CDR3 residues: CASKNTGTGKHGELFF. Written as DNA, the CDR3 is TGTGCCAGCAAAAACACCGGGACAGGGAAACACGGGGAGCTGTTTTTT.

A remark on this clonotype: Being one base from a much bigger clone, this may be a read error. This chain links TRBV6-5 with TRBJ1-3; D is unclear. Germline V gene sequence: CDR1 MNHEY, CDR2 SVGAGI. The CDR3 spans 16 residues. The CDR3 sequence is CASGYSSVSSGNTIYF. In nucleotides, the CDR3 is TGTGCCAGCGGTTACTCGAGCGTAAGCTCTGGAAACACCATATATTTT.

This clonotype showed up many times. The chain couples TRBV11-2 to TRBJ1-6, with 7 positions matching TRBD1. The CDR3 sequence is 15 residues long. V gave up 5 bases and J gave up 10 bases; unmatched junction bases: 11. Germline V gene sequence: CDR1 SGHAT, CDR2 FQNNGV. The CDR3 sequence: CASSPRGTDRSPLHF. The CDR3 bases are TGTGCCAGCAGCCCGCGCGGGACAGACAGGTCACCCCTCCACTTT.

This clonotype was counted ten times or more. The rearrangement links TRBV19 to TRBJ2-3; D ambiguous. The ends were cut back, 3 bases at V and 2 bases at J, with 18 bases in the middle. This CDR3 has 17 amino acids. CDR1 LNHDA and CDR2 SQIVND come from the germline V gene (reference sequence). The CDR3 loop is CASSIPLNRDNTDTQYF. In DNA, the CDR3 is TGTGCCAGTAGTATCCCGCTTAATCGAGACAACACAGATACGCAGTATTTT.

This clonotype was detected many times. This chain links TRBV7-9 with TRBJ2-2; 9 bases map to TRBD1. Trimming at V came to 4 bases and at J to 7 bases, leaving 4 bases not matched to a gene. The CDR3 consists of 14 residues. The germline V gene encodes CDR1 SEHNR and CDR2 FQNEAQ (reference sequence). For the CDR3, the DNA is TGTGCCAGCAGCTCAAGACAGGGGGACGGGGAGCTGTTTTTT. Its protein product is CASSSRQGDGELFF.

The rearrangement joins TRBV7-2 to TRBJ2-7; TRBD2 matches at 9 bases. From germline, CDR1 is SGHTA and CDR2 FQGNSA. The CDR3 extends over 19 amino acids. V shed 5 bases and J 0 bases; nucleotides not matched to a gene: 17. CDR3 DNA sequence: TGTGCCAGCAGCATAACTAGCGGGCGACCCGGCCCCCCCTCCTACGAGCAGTACTTC. Encoded protein: CASSITSGRPGPPSYEQYF.